One and the same sample provided the 26 T cell receptor beta chains below, sequenced in a study of blood T cell repertoires in COVID-19. Only in-frame clones appear in the TCRdb table, and some are missing; sequencing was by immunoSEQ multiplex PCR. The sample lists about half a million clones, 80% to 90% occurring once. Sequencing was done on a sample of peripheral blood. The receptors come from a human donor in a cohort sampled during active COVID-19.

The sample holds one count of this clone. The chain is built from TRBV30 and TRBJ1-5; 7 bases align to TRBD1. CDR3 length equals 13 residues. The germline V gene encodes CDR1 GTSNPN and CDR2 SVGIG (reference sequence). The V gene end was trimmed by 2 bases and the J gene end by 7 bases; junction bases not matched to a gene: 5. CDR3 nucleotides: TGTGCCTGGAGTACAGGGGTAGGACAGCCCCAGCATTTT. Translating gives CAWSTGVGQPQHF.

The chain couples TRBV10-3 to TRBJ2-5; possible D gene TRBD2, 5 bases. This CDR3 comprises 14 residues. The V and J ends lost 0 bases and 7 bases respectively, with 12 bases between them. CDR1 and CDR2 from the germline V gene are ENHRY and SYGVKD. The CDR3 here is CAISESEVYGTQYF. CDR3 in DNA: TGTGCCATCAGTGAGTCGGAGGTGTATGGGACCCAGTACTTC.

Here the CDR3 reads CASTPGQGYEKLFF. The CDR3 coding sequence is TGCGCCAGCACTCCGGGACAGGGGTATGAAAAACTGTTTTTT. The chain combines TRBV5-1 with TRBJ1-4; 10 positions match TRBD1. The germline CDR1 and CDR2 sequences are SGHRS and YFSETQ. V shed 6 bases, J shed 6 bases, and the junction held 5 bases outside the gene matches. The CDR3 totals 14 residues.

This rearrangement joins TRBV6-2 or TRBV6-3 to TRBJ2-2; D ambiguous. This CDR3 has 15 amino acids. V lost 2 bases, J lost 1 base, and 8 bases lay in between. From germline, CDR1 is MNHEY and CDR2 SVGEGT. CDR3 region: CASSYGQVNTGELFF. The CDR3 bases are TGTGCCAGCAGTTACGGTCAGGTGAACACCGGGGAGCTGTTTTTT.

V usage is TRBV10-2 and J usage is TRBJ2-3; maybe TRBD1 (7 bases). Per the germline V gene, CDR1 is WSHSY and CDR2 is SAAADI. CDR3 length: 16 amino acids. Trimming took 6 bases from V and 2 from J, leaving 18 bases between them. The CDR3 spells CASRQEGQIFTDTQYF. The CDR3 DNA sequence: TGCGCCAGCAGGCAGGAGGGACAGATCTTCACAGATACGCAGTATTTT.

This chain connects TRBV7-2 to TRBJ2-7, with unresolved D. Germline loops: CDR1 SGHTA, CDR2 FQGNSA. This CDR3 is 15 amino acids long. Deletions cut 1 base from V and 3 bases from J, with 13 bases between. CDR3 sequence reads: CASSLGLDPYYEQYF. CDR3 DNA sequence: TGTGCCAGCAGCTTAGGGCTAGACCCCTACTACGAGCAGTACTTC.

The chain couples TRBV18 to TRBJ2-7; 12 bases are shared with TRBD2. Germline-derived CDR1 and CDR2 are KGHSH and LQKENI. This CDR3 is 14 amino acids long. The V gene end was trimmed by 6 bases and the J gene end by 5 bases; junction bases not matched to a gene: 5. Written as DNA, the CDR3 is TGTGCCAGCTCCCTAGCGGGAGGGCGGGACGAGCAGTACTTC. Its protein is CASSLAGGRDEQYF.

The chain has TRBV11-2 and TRBJ2-7; 8 bases fit TRBD1. With V trimmed by 5 bases and J by 6 bases, 18 bases remained unmatched. The CDR3 length is 17 residues. Per the germline V gene, CDR1 is SGHAT and CDR2 is FQNNGV. CDR3 bases: TGTGCCAGCAGCCGTGGACAGGGTGCCCAACTAGCAACCGAGCAGTACTTC. The encoded protein is CASSRGQGAQLATEQYF.

The V and J genes are TRBV10-1 and TRBJ1-5, with D hard to call. The V end was cut by 10 bases, the J end by 3 bases, with 10 bases between. CDR1 and CDR2 (germline): WNHNN, SYGVQD (reference sequence). The CDR3 covers 12 residues. CDR3 sequence reads: CATCRFNQPQHF. The CDR3 DNA reads as TGCGCCACCTGTCGGTTCAATCAGCCCCAGCATTTT.

This chain connects TRBV28 to TRBJ1-3; unclear D gene. Germline CDR1 and CDR2: MDHEN and SYDVKM. The CDR3 has 14 residues. V was shortened by 11 bases and J by 7 bases, with 21 bases between the two germline ends. CDR3 sequence reads: CAFKTPRRLNTIYF. CDR3 nucleotide sequence: TGTGCCTTCAAGACCCCGCGGAGACTGAACACCATATATTTT.

This chain connects TRBV24-1 to TRBJ1-2, with TRBD1 matching 9 bases. CDR1 and CDR2 from the germline V gene are KGHDR and SFDVKD. CDR3 size: 14 residues. V trimming: 4 bases; J trimming: 6 bases; junction bases outside the gene matches: 5. CDR3 residues: CATSEGQGLNGYTF. CDR3 sequence (DNA): TGTGCCACCAGTGAGGGACAGGGCTTAAATGGCTACACCTTC.

V usage is TRBV2 and J usage is TRBJ2-6, with TRBD1 matching 8 bases. J lost 2 bases, V lost 7 bases, and 4 bases had no gene match. This CDR3 has 15 residues. Germline values: CDR1 SNHLY, CDR2 FYNNEI. Here the CDR3 reads CASIRGLPGANVLTF. The CDR3 coding sequence is TGTGCCAGCATCAGGGGGCTACCTGGGGCCAACGTCCTGACTTTC.

This CDR3 is CASSETGGTGNTIYF. The CDR3 DNA follows: TGTGCCAGTAGTGAGACAGGGGGAACTGGAAACACCATATATTTT. V usage is TRBV19 and J usage is TRBJ1-3; 9 bases line up with TRBD1. The trim removed 5 bases at V and 2 bases at J, leaving 4 bases unmatched. The germline CDR1 and CDR2 sequences are LNHDA and SQIVND (reference sequence). This CDR3 is 15 amino acids long.

J is TRBJ1-4 and V is TRBV19; D may be TRBD1 (5 bases). The CDR3 sequence is 13 residues long. V lost 4 bases and J 6 bases, leaving 9 bases between the germline ends. Germline values: CDR1 LNHDA, CDR2 SQIVND (reference sequence). The CDR3, as DNA: TGTGCCAGTAGTAGACAGTCCGATGAAAAACTGTTTTTT. It yields the protein CASSRQSDEKLFF.

This clone was observed once. One junction end disagrees with the germline gene, perhaps due to a read error. V usage is TRBV27 and J usage is TRBJ2-3, with D tentatively TRBD2 (6 bases). The CDR3 totals 15 residues. In germline, CDR1 is MNHEY, CDR2 SMNVEV (reference sequence). The CDR3 coding sequence is TGTGCCAGCAGTTTAGTCGCGGGGTACACAGGTACGCAGTATTTT. Its protein is CASSLVAGYTGTQYF.

V and J are TRBV13 and TRBJ2-7; 7 bases agree with TRBD2. The V gene end was trimmed by 5 bases and the J gene end by 2 bases; junction bases not matched to a gene: 12. The CDR3 covers 16 residues. Germline V gene data show CDR1 as PRHDT and CDR2 as FYEKMQ (reference sequence). The CDR3 is CASSLHPGLAAYEQYF. CDR3 bases: TGTGCCAGCAGCCTCCACCCGGGGCTAGCGGCCTACGAGCAGTACTTC.

The chain couples TRBV5-3 to TRBJ1-1, with D maybe TRBD1 (5 bases). TRBV5-3 is an open reading frame whose function is uncertain. The CDR3 consists of 15 residues. V dropped 2 bases and J dropped 7 bases, with 18 bases sitting between them. CDR3 sequence reads: CARSFYPGLLNEAFF. The CDR3 DNA reads TGTGCCAGAAGCTTCTATCCGGGACTACTGAATGAAGCTTTCTTT.

V is TRBV5-1 and J is TRBJ1-1; D gene uncertain. The CDR3 consists of 13 residues. Germline V gives CDR1 SGHRS, CDR2 YFSETQ. V was shortened by 8 bases and J by 1 base, with 12 bases between the two germline ends. CDR3 coding DNA: TGCGCCAGTTCCACCGAGGGGAACACTGAAGCTTTCTTT. This gives the protein CASSTEGNTEAFF.

The chain links TRBV9 to TRBJ1-1; TRBD1 might be the D (6 bases). CDR1 and CDR2 (germline): SGDLS, YYNGEE. V shed 4 bases and J shed 3 bases, with 16 bases lying between them. CDR3 size: 15 residues. The CDR3 sequence: CASSTTGIFDTEAFF. CDR3 bases: TGTGCCAGCAGCACTACAGGGATTTTTGACACTGAAGCTTTCTTT. The full variable domain, completed using reference TRBV9 and TRBJ1-1, is DSGVTQTPKHLITATGQRVTLRCSPRSGDLSVYWYQQSLDQGLQFLIQYYNGEERAKGNILERFSAQQFPDLHSELNLSSLELGDSALYFCASSTTGIFDTEAFFGQGTRLTVV.

The chain is built from TRBV6-5 and TRBJ1-6; D might be TRBD1 (5 bases). V dropped 6 bases and J dropped 7 bases, with 16 bases sitting between them. The CDR3 is made up of 15 amino acids. Germline V gene lookup returns CDR1 MNHEY and CDR2 SVGAGI. The CDR3 sequence is CASSSGTLGNSPLHF. The CDR3 DNA reads TGTGCCAGCAGCTCCGGGACTCTAGGAAATTCACCCCTCCACTTT.

The chain links TRBV28 to TRBJ2-6, with D uncertain. The CDR3 has 15 amino acids. Trimming stripped 6 bases from V and 2 bases from J, with 11 bases between. In germline, CDR1 is MDHEN, CDR2 SYDVKM. CDR3 nucleotide sequence: TGTGCCAGCAGCTCCGGGTGGACTGGGGCCAACGTCCTGACTTTC. As protein: CASSSGWTGANVLTF.

This clone was seen once. The chain couples TRBV5-1 to TRBJ1-1; a weak D match, TRBD1 (5 bases). The CDR3 is 14 amino acids. CDR1 SGHRS and CDR2 YFSETQ come from the germline V gene. The V end lost 0 bases, the J end lost 3 bases, and 9 bases lay between the germline ends. The CDR3 is CASSLAGEDTEAFF. The CDR3 nucleotides read TGCGCCAGCAGCTTGGCGGGGGAGGACACTGAAGCTTTCTTT.

The chain employs TRBV19 and TRBJ1-2; D gene uncertain. The V end lost 4 bases, the J end lost 0 bases, and 18 bases lay between the germline ends. Germline V gives CDR1 LNHDA, CDR2 SQIVND (reference sequence). The CDR3 sequence is 17 residues long. The CDR3 DNA reads TGTGCCAGTAGTAAGGAGTTACGCGGATCTTCTAACTATGGCTACACCTTC. This gives the protein CASSKELRGSSNYGYTF. Variable domain in full (rest from reference TRBV19 and TRBJ1-2): DGGITQSPKYLFRKEGQNVTLSCEQNLNHDAMYWYRQDPGQGLRLIYYSQIVNDFQKGDIAEGYSVSREKKESFPLTVTSAQKNPTAFYLCASSKELRGSSNYGYTFGSGTRLTVV.

The chain combines TRBV20-1 with TRBJ1-2; D is possibly TRBD1 (5 bases). Trimming left V 3 bases short and J 8 bases short, with 25 bases between. Per the germline V gene, CDR1 is DFQATT and CDR2 is SNEGSKA (reference sequence). This CDR3 comprises 16 residues. CDR3 amino acids: CSASNQGLISRSGYTF. As DNA, the CDR3 is TGCAGTGCTAGTAACCAGGGTCTTATCTCCCGGTCGGGCTACACCTTC.

This chain joins TRBV25-1 and TRBJ1-6; a weak D match, TRBD1 (6 bases). The CDR3 is made up of 17 amino acids. Trimming left V 4 bases short and J 0 bases short, with 13 bases between. Germline V gives CDR1 MGHDK, CDR2 SYGVNS. CDR3 amino acids: CASSAGHPSSYNSPLHF. The CDR3, as DNA: TGTGCCAGCAGTGCGGGACACCCTAGCTCCTATAATTCACCCCTCCACTTT.

The chain uses TRBV5-1 and TRBJ1-2; D remains unclear. The CDR3 runs 13 residues. Germline loops: CDR1 SGHRS, CDR2 YFSETQ. The germline V and J ends were trimmed by 7 bases and 0 bases, with 10 bases remaining between them. DNA for the CDR3: TGCGCCAGCCAAACGGGGTCTAACTATGGCTACACCTTC. Residues: CASQTGSNYGYTF.